This entry describes one T cell receptor beta chain. The V gene lost 3 bases and the J gene lost 6 bases, with 15 bases spanning the gap. Germline loops: CDR1 MNHEY, CDR2 SVGEGT. The CDR3 has 15 amino acids. Survey-level TCR beta sequencing used the immunoSEQ assay. TCRdb's copy holds only in-frame clones and misses some; the assay was immunoSEQ multiplex PCR. Among 60,000 to 75,000 clones, just over 90% were seen once, and the ten largest hold 4.4%. The sequencing input was PBMCs. This receptor was identified in a man in his forties with rheumatoid arthritis. The V and J genes are TRBV6-2 or TRBV6-3 and TRBJ2-1; perhaps TRBD1 as D (5 bases). The CDR3 DNA is TGTGCCAGCAGTTATGAATTCAGGGTTGGCAATGAGCAGTTCTTC. Translated, it gives CASSYEFRVGNEQFF.